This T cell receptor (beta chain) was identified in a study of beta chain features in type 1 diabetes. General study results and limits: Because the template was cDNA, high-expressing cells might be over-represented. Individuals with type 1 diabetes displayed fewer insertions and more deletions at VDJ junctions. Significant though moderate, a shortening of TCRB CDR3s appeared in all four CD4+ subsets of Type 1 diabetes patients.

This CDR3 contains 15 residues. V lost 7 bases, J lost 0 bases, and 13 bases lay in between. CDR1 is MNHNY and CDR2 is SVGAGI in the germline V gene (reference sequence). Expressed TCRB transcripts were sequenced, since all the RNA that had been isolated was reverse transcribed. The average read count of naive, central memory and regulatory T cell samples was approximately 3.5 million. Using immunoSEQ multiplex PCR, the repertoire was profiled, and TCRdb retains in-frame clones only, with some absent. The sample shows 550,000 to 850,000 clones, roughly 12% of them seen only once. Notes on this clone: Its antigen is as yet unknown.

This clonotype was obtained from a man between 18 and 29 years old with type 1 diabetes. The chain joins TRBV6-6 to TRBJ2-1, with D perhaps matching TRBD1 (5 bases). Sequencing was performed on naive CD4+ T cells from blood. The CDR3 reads CASNRQPNSYNEQFF. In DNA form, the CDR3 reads TGTGCCAGCAACCGACAGCCTAACTCCTACAATGAGCAGTTCTTC.